These T cell receptor beta chains were read from a single sample in a study of beta chain features in type 1 diabetes. Sequencing was performed with immunoSEQ multiplex PCR; in TCRdb, only in-frame clones are kept and a portion is missing. The table has more than 85,000 clones, under 40% seen once. The sequencing input was stem cell memory CD4+ T cells from blood. Every receptor here comes from a woman between 18 and 29 years old in good health. Each CDR3 is given with its conserved first and last residue. D genes are given only for firm matches. Clone size is not always given. Where it is, it says once, few, many or a class for expanded clones.

v_gene,abundance,j_gene,len,d_gene,CDR3aa,CDR3nt
TRBV28,NA,TRBJ1-2,15,TRBD1,CASRPTGERSYGYTF,TGTGCCAGCAGACCTACAGGGGAGAGAAGCTATGGCTACACCTTC
TRBV6-1,few,TRBJ2-1,13,NA,CASTGRAYNEQFF,TGTGCCAGCACCGGGAGAGCCTACAATGAGCAGTTCTTC
TRBV11-3,NA,TRBJ2-5,16,TRBD1,CASSLGWTGVKETQYF,TGTGCCAGCAGCTTAGGTTGGACAGGGGTCAAGGAGACCCAGTACTTC
TRBV18,NA,TRBJ2-7,12,NA,CASSAGFHEQYF,TGTGCCAGCTCTGCAGGGTTCCACGAGCAGTACTTC
TRBV7-2,NA,TRBJ2-3,14,TRBD2,CASSPGLAGSSPYF,TGTGCCAGCAGCCCGGGACTAGCGGGGAGTTCTCCGTATTTT
TRBV18,NA,TRBJ2-3,16,NA,CASSPRTSGSTDTQYF,TGTGCCAGCTCACCACGAACCTCAGGGAGCACAGATACGCAGTATTTT
TRBV7-9,few,TRBJ2-2,18,TRBD2,CASSQIRTSGSSTGELFF,TGTGCCAGCAGCCAGATCAGGACTAGCGGGAGTTCCACCGGGGAGCTGTTTTTT
TRBV7-9,few,TRBJ2-1,19,TRBD2,CASSSVLRLAGDSYNEQFF,TGTGCCAGCAGCTCCGTTCTTAGACTAGCGGGAGACTCCTACAATGAGCAGTTCTTC
TRBV19,NA,TRBJ2-1,15,TRBD2,CASRREGTTHNEQFF,TGTGCCAGTAGGAGGGAGGGTACTACCCACAATGAGCAGTTCTTC
TRBV5-4,few,TRBJ2-1,14,NA,CASSQTAGYNEQFF,TGTGCCAGCAGCCAGACGGCGGGGTACAATGAGCAGTTCTTC
TRBV2,NA,TRBJ1-4,14,NA,CASWGMGGREKLFF,TGTGCCAGCTGGGGAATGGGGGGGCGGGAAAAACTGTTTTTT
TRBV5-1,NA,TRBJ2-1,16,TRBD2,CASSLQLAGTVNEQFF,TGCGCCAGCAGCTTACAACTAGCGGGGACGGTGAATGAGCAGTTCTTC
TRBV9,NA,TRBJ2-7,15,NA,CASSVGLGDSYEQYF,TGTGCCAGCAGCGTAGGTCTAGGCGACTCCTACGAGCAGTACTTC
TRBV2,NA,TRBJ2-1,14,NA,CASTGGREGNEQFF,TGTGCCAGCACCGGGGGGCGGGAAGGCAATGAGCAGTTCTTC
TRBV6-6,NA,TRBJ1-2,16,NA,CASKGPVTEINYGYTF,TGTGCCAGCAAAGGCCCAGTTACAGAAATTAACTATGGCTACACCTTC
TRBV19,few,TRBJ1-3,14,NA,CASGKSGTGNTIYF,TGTGCCAGTGGTAAATCAGGGACTGGAAACACCATATATTTT
TRBV5-1,NA,TRBJ2-1,15,NA,CASSLQGTSYNEQFF,TGCGCCAGCAGCTTGCAGGGAACTTCCTACAATGAGCAGTTCTTC
TRBV5-6,NA,TRBJ1-4,15,TRBD1,CASSFLRQGGEKLFF,TGTGCCAGCAGCTTTCTGAGACAGGGCGGGGAAAAACTGTTTTTT
TRBV27,NA,TRBJ2-7,14,NA,CASSYLVGPHEQYF,TGTGCCAGCAGTTATCTAGTGGGTCCCCACGAGCAGTACTTC
TRBV28,NA,TRBJ1-2,12,NA,CASSPANYGYTF,TGTGCCAGCAGTCCGGCTAACTATGGCTACACCTTC
TRBV5-1,NA,TRBJ1-2,14,NA,CASSRGRGAKGYTF,TGCGCCAGCAGCCGCGGGCGGGGGGCTAAAGGCTACACCTTC
TRBV5-6,NA,TRBJ1-5,15,NA,CASSLGRGKQQPQHF,TGTGCCAGCAGCTTGGGGCGGGGAAAACAACAGCCCCAGCATTTT
TRBV29-1,NA,TRBJ2-7,11,NA,CSSKTGYEQYF,TGCAGCTCCAAGACAGGCTACGAGCAGTACTTC
TRBV7-9,NA,TRBJ2-1,15,TRBD2,CASSSGLGRADEQFF,TGTGCCAGCAGCTCGGGACTAGGAAGAGCCGATGAGCAGTTCTTC
TRBV14,few,TRBJ2-1,17,NA,CASSTTQAAVRGNEQFF,TGTGCCAGCAGCACTACCCAGGCGGCCGTAAGGGGCAATGAGCAGTTCTTC
TRBV11-2,NA,TRBJ2-2,19,TRBD2,CASSLRTSGRGFNTGELFF,TGTGCCAGCAGCTTAAGAACTAGCGGGAGGGGATTTAACACCGGGGAGCTGTTTTTT
TRBV27,NA,TRBJ2-3,14,TRBD1,CASSRDRGAGTQYF,TGTGCCAGCAGTCGGGACAGGGGGGCCGGTACGCAGTATTTT
TRBV7-9,NA,TRBJ2-7,16,TRBD1,CASSSWTGRNLYEQYF,TGTGCCAGCAGCTCCTGGACAGGGCGCAATCTTTACGAGCAGTACTTC
TRBV5-6,NA,TRBJ2-4,15,NA,CASSLVGRTRNIQYF,TGTGCCAGCAGCTTGGTGGGCAGAACAAGGAACATTCAGTACTTC
TRBV2,few,TRBJ1-5,13,NA,CASSLGANQPQHF,TGTGCCAGCAGTCTGGGAGCCAATCAGCCCCAGCATTTT
TRBV2,NA,TRBJ1-2,13,NA,CASSMDGGHGYTF,TGTGCCAGCAGTATGGACGGAGGCCATGGCTACACCTTC
TRBV28,NA,TRBJ2-5,17,NA,CASSLSTRSRELETQYF,TGTGCCAGCAGTTTATCCACGCGGAGCAGGGAATTGGAGACCCAGTACTTC
TRBV7-9,NA,TRBJ2-2,15,NA,CASSPRGGTDGELFF,TGTGCCAGCAGTCCAAGGGGCGGTACGGACGGGGAGCTGTTTTTT
TRBV28,few,TRBJ1-1,12,NA,CASTYRDTEAFF,TGTGCCAGCACCTACAGGGACACTGAAGCTTTCTTT
TRBV7-2,NA,TRBJ2-3,15,NA,CASSLLVSSTDTQYF,TGTGCCAGCAGCTTACTAGTTTCTAGCACAGATACGCAGTATTTT